Presented here are 25 T cell receptor beta chains from one specimen sequenced in a study of human T cells and chemical hapten exposure. TCRdb fed the RACE reads into MiXCR, producing one record per CDR3 protein. There are approximately 120,000 distinct CDR3 sequences in the sample; roughly a tenth occur only once, and approximately 3% lies in the top ten. The time point is: patch test 2, 6 weeks after DPC sensitization. The treatment denotes: therapeutic diphenylcyclopropenone sensitization with weekly scalp DPC. Specimen: whole blood, collected in connection with sensitization to the hapten diphenylcyclopropenone (DPC). Receptors originate from a woman between 40 and 50 years old with alopecia areata. Some clones in this sample may be carry-over from other donors' samples.

The rearrangement links TRBV19 to TRBJ1-1, with a weak D call TRBD1 (6 bases). CDR1 is LNHDA and CDR2 is SQIVND in the germline V gene (reference sequence). The CDR3 covers 14 residues. V was trimmed by 5 bases and J by 5 bases, leaving 15 bases between them. The chain's CDR3 is CASSLPGGRTEAFF. The CDR3 DNA is TGTGCCAGTAGTCTCCCCGGGGGCAGGACTGAAGCTTTCTTT.

CDR3 sequence reads: CASSSRRGSGASDTQYF. CDR3 DNA: TGTGCCAGCAGCTCTCGCAGGGGGAGCGGGGCATCAGATACGCAGTATTTT. The rearrangement uses TRBV11-3 and TRBJ2-3, with D possibly being TRBD1 or TRBD2 (7 bases each). The length of the CDR3 is 17 residues. V was cut by 4 bases and J by 4 bases, with 21 bases left in between. Germline assignment: CDR1 SGHNT and CDR2 YENEEA.

The sample holds a few counts of this clonotype. J is TRBJ2-7 and V is TRBV6-6; perhaps D is TRBD1 or TRBD2 (5 bases each). V lost 7 bases and J 6 bases, leaving 19 bases between the germline ends. This CDR3 has 14 amino acids. CDR1 MNHNY and CDR2 SVGAGI come from the germline V gene (reference sequence). CDR3 sequence (DNA): TGTGCCAGCAATGGGGACCTTCTACGGGGCGAGCAGTACTTC. Its protein product is CASNGDLLRGEQYF.

This clonotype was seen a handful of times. V usage is TRBV4-1 and J usage is TRBJ1-1; D unresolved. V lost 0 bases, J lost 1 base, and 6 bases lay in between. The CDR3 contains 14 residues. CDR1 and CDR2 (germline): MGHRA, YSYEKL. CDR3 in DNA: TGCGCCAGCAGCCAAGAGGCAAAGAACACTGAAGCTTTCTTT. It specifies CASSQEAKNTEAFF.

This clonotype was picked up many times. The chain combines TRBV5-5 with TRBJ1-1; D might be TRBD1 (5 bases). This CDR3 is 14 amino acids long. Germline-derived CDR1 and CDR2 are SGHKS and YYEKEE (reference sequence). V was pared by 2 bases and J by 8 bases, with 16 bases between. CDR3: CASSFQGGQIEAFF. DNA of the CDR3: TGTGCCAGCAGCTTTCAGGGCGGGCAGATCGAAGCTTTCTTT.

This clonotype turned up a few times. The V gene is TRBV6-5, the J gene TRBJ1-5; D perhaps matches TRBD1 (5 bases). Germline assignment: CDR1 MNHEY and CDR2 SVGAGI. V dropped 8 bases and J dropped 4 bases, with 9 bases sitting between them. The CDR3 has 12 amino acids. The CDR3 region has the DNA TGTGCCAGCGGGGGGATAAATCAGCCCCAGCATTTT. Protein sequence: CASGGINQPQHF.

This chain links TRBV12-3 or TRBV12-4 with TRBJ2-5; D is uncertain. This CDR3 is built from 15 residues. Trimming removed 5 bases at V and 0 bases at J, with 13 bases between. CDR3 coding DNA: TGTGCCAGCAGTACGATAGGGTTTCACCAAGAGACCCAGTACTTC. Amino acids: CASSTIGFHQETQYF.

In this sample, this clonotype turned up many times. The chain employs TRBV2 and TRBJ1-2, with a tentative D call TRBD1 (5 bases). The CDR3 is 15 amino acids. V was clipped by 1 base and J by 0 bases, with 9 bases between them. The V gene's germline CDR1 is SNHLY and CDR2 FYNNEI. CDR3 coding DNA: TGTGCCAGCAGTGAAGGCGGGACTGCTAACTATGGCTACACCTTC. Its translation is CASSEGGTANYGYTF.

Ten or more counts support this clonotype. J is TRBJ1-3 and V is TRBV20-1, with D uncertain. Germline-derived CDR1 and CDR2 are DFQATT and SNEGSKA (reference sequence). V dropped 3 bases and J dropped 2 bases, with 11 bases sitting between them. This CDR3 region has 14 residues. CDR3 DNA sequence: TGCAGTGCTAGCGCGGCGGCAGCTGGAAACACCATATATTTT. It yields the protein CSASAAAAGNTIYF.

There are a few counts of this clonotype. The chain recombines TRBV12-3 or TRBV12-4 with TRBJ2-7; the match to TRBD1 covers 11 bases. CDR3 length equals 16 residues. J gave up 4 bases and V 6 bases, and 11 bases lay outside the gene matches. CDR3: CASSPPGTGGRYEQYF. CDR3 DNA: TGTGCCAGCAGCCCACCTGGGACAGGGGGAAGGTACGAGCAGTACTTC.

This clonotype appeared a few times. This chain links TRBV28 with TRBJ1-5; D unresolved. This CDR3 contains 13 residues. Germline assignment: CDR1 MDHEN and CDR2 SYDVKM. Trimming pared 6 bases from V and 0 bases from J, leaving 6 bases between. The DNA for the CDR3 is TGTGCCAGCAGGGGGTATAGCAATCAGCCCCAGCATTTT. Translation: CASRGYSNQPQHF.

There are many counts of this clonotype. The CDR3 reads CASSSQGAPSGYTF. The DNA of the CDR3 is TGTGCCAGCAGTTCTCAGGGGGCACCATCTGGCTACACCTTC. This rearrangement joins TRBV12-3 or TRBV12-4 to TRBJ1-2; 8 bases map to TRBD1. J gave up 7 bases and V 4 bases, and 8 bases lay outside the gene matches. This CDR3 region has 14 residues.

The chain uses TRBV7-7 and TRBJ2-5; no clear D gene. CDR1 and CDR2 (germline): SSHAT, FNYEAQ (reference sequence). The CDR3 is made up of 13 amino acids. Trimming removed 5 bases from V and 5 bases from J, with 12 bases in between. CDR3 protein: CASSLDGHETQYF. In DNA, the CDR3 is TGTGCCAGCAGCCTGGACGGCCACGAGACCCAGTACTTC.

The chain employs TRBV7-2 and TRBJ2-6, with 9 positions matching TRBD1. V lost 5 bases and J lost 0; bases outside the gene matches: 5. Germline CDR1 and CDR2: SGHTA and FQGNSA. The CDR3 length is 17 residues. The CDR3 bases are TGTGCCAGCAGCCCTGGACAGGGGAACTCTGGGGCCAACGTCCTGACTTTC. It encodes CASSPGQGNSGANVLTF. The variable domain in full, with the rest retrieved from reference TRBV7-2 and TRBJ2-6, is GAGVSQSPSNKVTEKGKDVELRCDPISGHTALYWYRQSLGQGLEFLIYFQGNSAPDKSGLPSDRFSAERTGGSVSTLTIQRTQQEDSAVYLCASSPGQGNSGANVLTFGAGSRLTVL.

The chain uses TRBV7-2 and TRBJ2-7; D unresolved. Germline CDR1 reads SGHTA; CDR2 reads FQGNSA. The CDR3 sequence is 10 residues long. V was clipped by 5 bases and J by 6 bases, with 5 bases between them. The CDR3 nucleotides are TGTGCCAGCAGCGGCCCCGAGCAGTACTTC. It encodes CASSGPEQYF. The complete variable domain, with remaining parts taken from reference TRBV7-2 and TRBJ2-7, reads GAGVSQSPSNKVTEKGKDVELRCDPISGHTALYWYRQSLGQGLEFLIYFQGNSAPDKSGLPSDRFSAERTGGSVSTLTIQRTQQEDSAVYLCASSGPEQYFGPGTRLTVT.

The gene calls are TRBV10-2 and TRBJ1-6; a possible D gene is TRBD1 (6 bases). Germline V gene data show CDR1 as WSHSY and CDR2 as SAAADI. The CDR3 contains 20 residues. V shed 0 bases and J shed 4 bases, with 22 bases lying between them. CDR3: CASSESRHGRGGRYNSPLHF. CDR3 DNA sequence: TGCGCCAGCAGTGAGTCGAGGCACGGGAGGGGGGGGAGATATAATTCACCCCTCCACTTT.

This rearrangement joins TRBV7-9 to TRBJ2-4, with no clear D. Germline V gene sequence: CDR1 SEHNR, CDR2 FQNEAQ (reference sequence). The V end was cut by 5 bases, the J end by 0 bases, with 11 bases between. There are 15 residues in the CDR3. For the CDR3, the DNA is TGTGCCAGCAGCGTGGGTCTCGGAGCCAAAAACATTCAGTACTTC. This translates into CASSVGLGAKNIQYF.

This clonotype was found many times. V usage is TRBV6-2 or TRBV6-3 and J usage is TRBJ2-3; D not certain. This CDR3 contains 13 residues. Per germline, CDR1 MNHEY and CDR2 SVGEGT. Trimming took off 4 bases at V and 1 base at J, with 6 bases between the two ends. The CDR3 sequence is CASSSFGTDTQYF. CDR3 in DNA: TGTGCCAGCAGTTCCTTCGGCACAGATACGCAGTATTTT.

The gene calls are TRBV18 and TRBJ1-5, with D unclear. V was clipped by 3 bases and J by 3 bases, with 9 bases between them. Germline CDR1 KGHSH, CDR2 LQKENI. The CDR3 consists of 14 residues. The CDR3 loop reads CASSPSADNQPQHF. The CDR3 DNA sequence: TGTGCCAGCTCACCGTCGGCAGACAATCAGCCCCAGCATTTT.

The genes are TRBV6-5 and TRBJ1-3; D gene unclear. V dropped 2 bases and J dropped 8 bases, with 13 bases sitting between them. This CDR3 has 14 amino acids. Germline CDR1 and CDR2: MNHEY and SVGAGI. CDR3 DNA: TGTGCCAGCAGTTACGTCGGGGTCCCGGACACCATATATTTT. This translates into CASSYVGVPDTIYF.

This clonotype came up a few times. The CDR3 loop is CASSPTRALLPNTEAFF. The CDR3 bases are TGCGCCAGCAGCCCGACCAGGGCCCTACTTCCTAACACTGAAGCTTTCTTT. The gene calls are TRBV4-3 and TRBJ1-1; maybe TRBD1 (5 bases). Germline CDR1 is LGHNA and CDR2 is YSLEER. CDR3 length: 17 residues. The V gene lost 4 bases and the J gene lost 2 bases, with 20 bases spanning the gap.

The rearrangement links TRBV3-1 to TRBJ2-1, with D possibly called TRBD1 or TRBD2 (6 bases each). Trimming left V 7 bases short and J 2 bases short, with 21 bases between. Germline CDR1 is LGHDT and CDR2 is YNNKEL (reference sequence). This CDR3 has 17 amino acids. The CDR3 loop is CASNQGIGGITYNEQFF. For the CDR3, the DNA is TGTGCCAGCAACCAGGGGATCGGGGGTATCACCTACAATGAGCAGTTCTTC.

This clonotype came up many times. The chain uses TRBV6-5 and TRBJ1-5, with D possibly TRBD1 on 5 matching bases. V lost 5 bases and J 2 bases, leaving 19 bases between the germline ends. In germline, CDR1 is MNHEY, CDR2 SVGAGI. The CDR3 has 17 amino acids. DNA for the CDR3: TGTGCCAGCAGTAGAGAGCCGGGGGGAGTACGCAATCAGCCCCAGCATTTT. This codes for CASSREPGGVRNQPQHF.

This clonotype was counted between two and nine times. CDR3 amino acids: CASSNNPVVSQYF. CDR3 coding DNA: TGTGCCAGCAGCAACAACCCAGTGGTATCGCAGTATTTT. The chain recombines TRBV6-2 or TRBV6-3 with TRBJ2-3; no firm D call. Trimming cost V 6 bases and J 10 bases, with 17 bases left between them. CDR1 is MNHEY and CDR2 is SVGEGT in the germline V gene. This CDR3 is 13 amino acids long.

This clonotype was seen more than once but under ten times. The chain recombines TRBV5-1 with TRBJ2-7; 10 bases match TRBD1. CDR3 length: 16 residues. Trimming took 4 bases from V and 6 from J; bases not matched to a gene: 13. Germline V gives CDR1 SGHRS, CDR2 YFSETQ. Here the CDR3 reads CASSKDRGTILVEQYF. DNA of the CDR3: TGCGCCAGCAGCAAGGACAGGGGGACTATTCTGGTCGAGCAGTACTTC.